The present entry profiles one TCR beta chain with its context. No antigen is known for it. This entry comes from a study of beta chain features in type 1 diabetes. CDR1 is GTSNPN and CDR2 is SVGIG in the germline V gene (reference sequence). Trimming removed 4 bases from V and 4 bases from J, with 12 bases in between. CDR3 length: 13 residues. General observations from the study: Moderate but significant shortening of TCRB CDR3s was recorded in all four CD4+ subsets from Type 1 diabetes patients. Healthy donors had naive, central memory and Treg TCRB repertoires that appeared less similar than those seen among patients. Cells with high TCR expression could be over-represented by cDNA sequencing.

What was sequenced were expressed TCRB transcripts, since all of the isolated RNA had been reverse transcribed. Measured with immunoSEQ multiplex PCR; TCRdb has only the in-frame clones, and not every one. The sample has around 300,000 clones; 14% are singletons. The chain joins TRBV30 to TRBJ2-3; tentative D call: TRBD1 (5 bases). The sample was central memory CD4+ T cells from blood. This clonotype originated in a man younger than 40 in good health. CDR3 sequence (DNA): TGTGCCTGGAACAAAGGGGCCGCAGATACGCAGTATTTT. This sequence encodes CAWNKGAADTQYF.